This T cell receptor (beta chain) was identified in a study of CD4 T cells in relation to SARS-CoV-2 and coronaviruses. In germline, CDR1 is SNHLY, CDR2 FYNNEI. V lost 1 base to trimming and J lost 0 bases; unmatched junction nucleotides: 9. The CDR3 is 18 residues long. This clone has a single count. Antigen specificity is unknown. Here immunoSEQ multiplex PCR was the method, and the copy in TCRdb shows in-frame clones only, minus some. Among approximately 36,000 clones, over 75% were seen once, and the ten largest hold 20%. The receptor was derived from an adult with COVID-19. The sequenced material came from memory CD4+ T cells from PBMCs, cultured in vitro. This chain connects TRBV2 to TRBJ2-1; 7 bases fit TRBD2. CDR3 protein: CASSEVGSGYPSYNEQFF. CDR3 sequence (DNA): TGTGCCAGCAGTGAAGTAGGTAGCGGGTACCCCTCCTACAATGAGCAGTTCTTC.